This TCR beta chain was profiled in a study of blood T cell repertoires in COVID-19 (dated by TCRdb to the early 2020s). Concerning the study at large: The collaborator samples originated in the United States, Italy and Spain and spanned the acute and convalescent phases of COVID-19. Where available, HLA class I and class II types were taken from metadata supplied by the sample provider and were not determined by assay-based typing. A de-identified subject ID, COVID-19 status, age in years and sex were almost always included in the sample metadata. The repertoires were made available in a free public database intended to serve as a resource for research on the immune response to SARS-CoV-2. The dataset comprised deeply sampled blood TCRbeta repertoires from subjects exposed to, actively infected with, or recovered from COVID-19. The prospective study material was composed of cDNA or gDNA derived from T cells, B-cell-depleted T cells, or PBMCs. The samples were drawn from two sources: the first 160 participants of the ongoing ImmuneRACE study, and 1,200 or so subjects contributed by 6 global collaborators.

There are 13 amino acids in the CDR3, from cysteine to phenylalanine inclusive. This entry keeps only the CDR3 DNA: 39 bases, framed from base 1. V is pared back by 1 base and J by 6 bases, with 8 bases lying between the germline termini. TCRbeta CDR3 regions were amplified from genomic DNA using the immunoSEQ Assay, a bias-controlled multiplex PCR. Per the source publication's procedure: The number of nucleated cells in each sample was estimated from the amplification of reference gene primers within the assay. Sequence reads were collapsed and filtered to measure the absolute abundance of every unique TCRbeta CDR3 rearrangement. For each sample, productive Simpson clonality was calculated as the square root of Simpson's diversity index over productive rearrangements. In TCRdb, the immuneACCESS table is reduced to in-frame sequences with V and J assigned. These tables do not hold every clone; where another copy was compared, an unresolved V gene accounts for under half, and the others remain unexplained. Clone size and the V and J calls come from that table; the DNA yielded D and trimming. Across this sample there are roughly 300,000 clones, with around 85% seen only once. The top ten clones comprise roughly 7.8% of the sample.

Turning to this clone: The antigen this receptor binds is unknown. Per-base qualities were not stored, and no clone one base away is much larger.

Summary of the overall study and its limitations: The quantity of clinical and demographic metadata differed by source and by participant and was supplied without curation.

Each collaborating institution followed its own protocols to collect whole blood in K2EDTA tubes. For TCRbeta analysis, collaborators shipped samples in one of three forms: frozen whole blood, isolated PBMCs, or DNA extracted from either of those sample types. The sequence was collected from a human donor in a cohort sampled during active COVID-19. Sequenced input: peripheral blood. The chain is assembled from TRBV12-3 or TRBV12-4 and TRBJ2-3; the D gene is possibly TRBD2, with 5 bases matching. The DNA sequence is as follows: TGTGCCAGCAGTTTAGATAGCGCGGATACGCAGTATTTT. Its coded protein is CASSLDSADTQYF.